This T cell receptor beta chain was captured by sequencing in a study of shared clonotypes between healthy human individuals (dated by TCRdb to 2020 to 2021). Study-level background: Two women and a few men aged 18 to 49 years were included in the cohort. Per donor, three plates each were used for CD4 naive and CD4 memory, two for CD8 naive, and one for CD8 memory. To estimate repertoire size and how much clonotype sharing occurs between individuals, the study deeply sequenced the blood TCR repertoires of 5 or 6 healthy adults. Per donor, leukapheresis produced somewhere between about 0.9 and 9.5 billion PBMCs. Libraries were prepared and TCR repertoires were sequenced by different laboratories using diverse techniques, in order to increase sequencing depth and limit assay-specific biases.

The paper's findings and limits, for the study overall: Rarefaction of sorted-subset datasets indicated incomplete sequencing despite the large sequencing depth. Naive subsets generally had larger estimated clonotype richness than memory subsets. When a few donors were compared, the shared fraction of clonotypes was roughly 5% for naive CD4, around 3.5% for naive CD8, about 2.4% for memory CD4, and around 0.4% for memory CD8. Compared with non-shared clonotypes, clonotypes shared by all four sorted-subset donors had higher generation probabilities. Because the study included a small number of donors, the genetic and exposure-history diversity represented was limited. Based on pairwise subsampling, the degree of clonotype sharing among donors was expected to be affected by sequencing depth. Sampling was restricted to blood, and TCR repertoires in tissues likely differ from the TCR repertoires found in blood.

Concerning this clone itself: Its antigen target is currently unknown. No base quality values were provided; no much bigger clone lies one nucleotide off.

Using the deep immunoSEQ assay, TCR CDR3 regions were amplified from genomic DNA by multiplex PCR. Genomic DNA extracted from each cell subset was distributed evenly over all wells of several immunoSEQ 96-well plates, and each plate served as one replicate. For sorted subsets, 150 to 250 ng genomic DNA, equal to 25,000 to 35,000 T cell genomes, was loaded into each replicate PCR. The purified libraries were quantified using a Qubit 3.0 fluorometer, sized with a Bioanalyzer 2100, and then quantified again using the KAPA Library Quantification kit. Every immunoSEQ 96-well plate was sequenced on a separate single-read 150-cycle Illumina NextSeq 550 flow cell. The source study handled its data this way. The immunoSEQ output contained only junctional sequences without quality scores, so filtering could not match that applied to full-length reads. Sequences were annotated with PyIR, a Python wrapper for IgBLAST v1.9, using IMGT germline references to assign V/J genes and CDR3. Reads were filtered out if the reads had weak V/J assignments (E-value above 1e-6), no CDR3, stop codons, out-of-frame junctions, or ambiguous translated residues. A V3J clonotype was defined by an identical inferred V gene, J gene, and CDR3 amino acid sequence. Percentage overlap between repertoires was calculated by dividing the number of shared unique clonotypes by the size of the smaller repertoire. Three approaches were used to assess repertoire richness: RTK rarefaction, the Chao1 estimator, and Recon v2.1 estimates of unobserved clonotypes. For all TCRbeta clonotypes obtained by the gDNA method from a few donors, generation probabilities were computed with OLGA. Drawn from immuneACCESS, this table holds only the in-frame rearrangements with V and J called that TCRdb kept. Clones are partly lost; checked studies trace under half to an unresolved V gene and leave the rest unexplained. D and trimming come from the DNA, and the V and J calls and clone size come from that table. The sample records about 2 million clones, about 95% of which are singletons. The ten largest clones represent about 1.1% of the sample.

CD8 naive samples consisted of CD45RO-negative cells that were positively selected for CCR7, yielding a CD45RA+CCR7+ population without TemRA cells. The donors were healthy, HIV-negative adults with no recently reported acute infections or vaccinations. Every donor was a Caucasian adult living in Nashville, Tennessee, USA. Blood was obtained by leukapheresis, after which PBMCs were separated by Ficoll-Histopaque density gradient centrifugation and cryopreserved in liquid nitrogen vapor phase. Analytical flow cytometry was used to check the purity and quantity of each magnetically sorted T cell population. Each sorted fraction had its genomic DNA isolated and then quantified by UV absorbance on a Nanodrop 2000c. Germline trimming: 4 bases from V, 4 bases from J; junction bases outside gene matches: 4. Based on the germline V gene, the CDR1 and CDR2 sequences are SGHDT and YYEEEE. The CDR3 goes from the cysteine to the phenylalanine over 15 residues. Kept here is only the CDR3 DNA, which spans 45 bases and is read in frame from base 1.

The sample was naive CD8+ T cells sorted from blood. This specimen's cell subset or site label, per the study, means: CD45RA+CCR7+. This receptor was identified in a man aged 18 to 30 in good health. The chain links TRBV5-6 with TRBJ2-1, with 11 bases in between that match TRBD2. The CDR3 region: CASSQTSGTYNEQFF. At the DNA level, the sequence is TGTGCCAGCAGCCAGACTAGCGGGACATACAATGAGCAGTTCTTC.